This T cell receptor (beta chain) emerged from a study of OX40 agonist ivuxolimab in advanced cancers. As for the study in general: Ivuxolimab, which patients received intravenously every 2 weeks, was dosed at 0.01 to 10 mg/kg. One hepatocellular carcinoma and two cutaneous melanoma patients partially responded.

The assay was immunoSEQ multiplex PCR, and TCRdb's table has in-frame clones only and misses some. The sample has 45,000 to 60,000 clones; roughly three quarters are singletons. Germline V gene data show CDR1 as KGHSH and CDR2 as LQKENI. The V segment lost 3 bases and the J segment 4 bases; nucleotides outside the gene matches: 8. This CDR3 comprises 15 residues. This sequence originates from an adult with an advanced solid tumor such as melanoma, head and neck, liver or kidney cancer. The chain recombines TRBV18 with TRBJ2-5, with TRBD1 identical over 7 bases. Sample: CD4+ or CD8+ T cells sorted from blood, taken in a trial of the OX40 agonist ivuxolimab. Here the CDR3 reads CASSPGTAGPETQYF. In nucleotides, the CDR3 is TGTGCCAGCTCACCGGGGACAGCTGGTCCAGAGACCCAGTACTTC. Based on the CDR3 plus reference TRBV18 and TRBJ2-5, the full variable domain is NAGVMQNPRHLVRRRGQEARLRCSPMKGHSHVYWYRQLPEEGLKFMVYLQKENIIDESGMPKERFSAEFPKEGPSILRIQQVVRGDSAAYFCASSPGTAGPETQYFGPGTRLLVL.